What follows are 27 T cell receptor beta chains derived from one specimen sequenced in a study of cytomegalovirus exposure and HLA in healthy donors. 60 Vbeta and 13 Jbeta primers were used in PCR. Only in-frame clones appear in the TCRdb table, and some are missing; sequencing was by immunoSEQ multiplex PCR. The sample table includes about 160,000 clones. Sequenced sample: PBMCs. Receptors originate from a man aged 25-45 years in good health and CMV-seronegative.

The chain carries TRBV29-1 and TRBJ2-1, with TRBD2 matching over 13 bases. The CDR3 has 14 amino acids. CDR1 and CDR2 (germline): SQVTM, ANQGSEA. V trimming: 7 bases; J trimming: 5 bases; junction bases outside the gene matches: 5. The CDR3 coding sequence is TGCAGCGCCAGGACTAGCGGGAGAAACAATGAGCAGTTCTTC. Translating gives CSARTSGRNNEQFF.

The chain's CDR3 is CASSSQAGASDTEAFF. As DNA, the CDR3 is TGTGCCAGCAGCTCTCAGGCAGGGGCCTCTGACACTGAAGCTTTCTTT. This rearrangement joins TRBV5-5 to TRBJ1-1; the D gene is possibly TRBD1 (6 bases). The CDR3 contains 16 residues. The V end was cut by 3 bases, the J end by 3 bases, with 18 bases between. Germline V gene data show CDR1 as SGHKS and CDR2 as YYEKEE (reference sequence).

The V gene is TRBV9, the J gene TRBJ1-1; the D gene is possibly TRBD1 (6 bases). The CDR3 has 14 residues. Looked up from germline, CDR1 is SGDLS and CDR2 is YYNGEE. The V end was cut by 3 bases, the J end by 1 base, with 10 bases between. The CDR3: CASSAQGQNTEAFF. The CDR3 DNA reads TGTGCCAGCAGCGCCCAGGGGCAGAACACTGAAGCTTTCTTT.

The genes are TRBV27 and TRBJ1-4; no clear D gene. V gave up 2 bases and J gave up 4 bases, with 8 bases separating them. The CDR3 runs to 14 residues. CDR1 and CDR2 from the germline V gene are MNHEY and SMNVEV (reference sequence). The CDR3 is CASSLGQVNEKLFF. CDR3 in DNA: TGTGCCAGCAGTTTAGGTCAGGTTAATGAAAAACTGTTTTTT.

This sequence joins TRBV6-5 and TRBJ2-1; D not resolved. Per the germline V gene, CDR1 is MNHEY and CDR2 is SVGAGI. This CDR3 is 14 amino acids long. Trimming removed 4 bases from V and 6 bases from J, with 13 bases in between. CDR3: CASSSTFDFNEQFF. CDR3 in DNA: TGTGCCAGCAGTTCTACCTTCGACTTCAATGAGCAGTTCTTC.

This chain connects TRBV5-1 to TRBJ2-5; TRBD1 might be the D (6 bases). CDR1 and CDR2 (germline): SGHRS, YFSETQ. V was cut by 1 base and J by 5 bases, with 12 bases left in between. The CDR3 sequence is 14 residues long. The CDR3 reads CASSLTKGDETQYF. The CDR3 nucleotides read TGCGCCAGCAGCTTGACTAAGGGGGACGAGACCCAGTACTTC.

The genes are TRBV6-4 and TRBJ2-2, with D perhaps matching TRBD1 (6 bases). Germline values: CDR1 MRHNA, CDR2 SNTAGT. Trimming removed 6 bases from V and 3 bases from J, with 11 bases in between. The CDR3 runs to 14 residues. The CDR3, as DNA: TGTGCCAGCAGGCAGGGGCAGGACACCGGGGAGCTGTTTTTT. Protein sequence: CASRQGQDTGELFF.

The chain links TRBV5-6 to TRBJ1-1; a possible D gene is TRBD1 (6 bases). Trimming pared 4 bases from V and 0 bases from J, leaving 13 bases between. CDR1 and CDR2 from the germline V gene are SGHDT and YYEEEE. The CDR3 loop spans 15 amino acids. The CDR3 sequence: CASSPPGQMNTEAFF. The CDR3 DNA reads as TGTGCCAGCAGCCCTCCGGGACAAATGAACACTGAAGCTTTCTTT.

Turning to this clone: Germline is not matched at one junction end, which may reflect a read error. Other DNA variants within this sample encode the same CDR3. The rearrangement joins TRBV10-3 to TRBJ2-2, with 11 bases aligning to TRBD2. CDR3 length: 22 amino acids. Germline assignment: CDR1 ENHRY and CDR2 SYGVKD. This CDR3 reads CAISESLGQATEGTSGTGELFF. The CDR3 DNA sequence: TGTGCCATCAGCGAGTCCCTCGGACAGGCGACGGAAGGGACTAGCGGTACCGGGGAGCTGTTTTTT.

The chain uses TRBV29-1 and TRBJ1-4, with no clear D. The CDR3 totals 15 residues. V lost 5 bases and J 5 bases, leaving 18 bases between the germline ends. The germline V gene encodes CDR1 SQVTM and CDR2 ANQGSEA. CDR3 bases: TGCAGCGTTTGTTTTGACAATCCCTTAAATGAAAAACTGTTTTTT. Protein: CSVCFDNPLNEKLFF.

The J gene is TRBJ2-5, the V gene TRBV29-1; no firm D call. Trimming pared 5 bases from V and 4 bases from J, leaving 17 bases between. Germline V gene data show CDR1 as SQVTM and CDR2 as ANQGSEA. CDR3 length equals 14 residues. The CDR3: CSVSRLVVRETQYF. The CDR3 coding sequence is TGCAGCGTTTCCAGATTGGTGGTTCGAGAGACCCAGTACTTC.

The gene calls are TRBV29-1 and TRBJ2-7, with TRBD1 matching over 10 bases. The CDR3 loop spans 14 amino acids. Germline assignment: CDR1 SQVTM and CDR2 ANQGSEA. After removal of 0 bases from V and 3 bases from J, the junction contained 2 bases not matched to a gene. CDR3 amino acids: CSVEETGGIYEQYF. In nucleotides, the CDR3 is TGCAGCGTTGAAGAGACAGGGGGCATCTACGAGCAGTACTTC.

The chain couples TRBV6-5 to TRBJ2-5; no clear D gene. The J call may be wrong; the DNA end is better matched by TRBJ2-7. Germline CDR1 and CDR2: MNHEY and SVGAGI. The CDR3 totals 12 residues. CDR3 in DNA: TGTGCCAGCATGCATCACTCCTACGAGCAGTACTTC. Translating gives CASMHHSYEQYF.

CDR3: CASSQEVSGVSNQPQHF. In DNA, the CDR3 is TGCGCCAGCAGCCAAGAAGTATCAGGGGTCTCTAATCAGCCCCAGCATTTT. The rearrangement uses TRBV4-3 and TRBJ1-5; D might be TRBD1 (6 bases). V lost 0 bases and J lost 4, with 16 bases in between. CDR1 and CDR2 (germline): LGHNA, YSLEER. CDR3 length equals 17 residues.

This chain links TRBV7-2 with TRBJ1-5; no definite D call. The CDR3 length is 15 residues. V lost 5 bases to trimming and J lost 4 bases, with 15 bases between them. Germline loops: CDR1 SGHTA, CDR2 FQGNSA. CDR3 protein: CASSLGLASNQPQHF. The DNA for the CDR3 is TGTGCCAGCAGCCTAGGTTTGGCCAGTAATCAGCCCCAGCATTTT.

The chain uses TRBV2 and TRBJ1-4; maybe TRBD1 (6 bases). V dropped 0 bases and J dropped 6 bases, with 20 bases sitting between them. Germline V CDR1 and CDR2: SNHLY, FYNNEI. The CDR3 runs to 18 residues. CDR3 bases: TGTGCCAGCAGTGAAGCTTTCCTTCCGGGGGGGCATGATGAAAAACTGTTTTTT. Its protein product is CASSEAFLPGGHDEKLFF.

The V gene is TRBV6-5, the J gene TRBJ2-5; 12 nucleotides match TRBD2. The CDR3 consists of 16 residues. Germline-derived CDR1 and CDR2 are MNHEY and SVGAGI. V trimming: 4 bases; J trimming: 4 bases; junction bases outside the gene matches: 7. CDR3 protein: CASSSATSGSRETQYF. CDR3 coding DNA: TGTGCCAGCAGTTCCGCGACTAGCGGGAGCCGAGAGACCCAGTACTTC.

The CDR3 is CASSVGQGDTGELFF. The CDR3 DNA reads TGCGCCAGCAGCGTGGGACAGGGGGACACCGGGGAGCTGTTTTTT. The V call is TRBV5-1, the J call TRBJ2-2, with 11 bases matching TRBD1. The CDR3 sequence is 15 residues long. The V gene end was trimmed by 4 bases and the J gene end by 3 bases; junction bases not matched to a gene: 2. Germline CDR1 and CDR2: SGHRS and YFSETQ.

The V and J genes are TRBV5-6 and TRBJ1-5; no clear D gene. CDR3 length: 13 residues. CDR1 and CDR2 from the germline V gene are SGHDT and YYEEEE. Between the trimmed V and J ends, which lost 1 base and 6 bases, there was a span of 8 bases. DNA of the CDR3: TGTGCCAGCAGCTTGCGCACCGGTCAGCCCCAGCATTTT. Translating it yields CASSLRTGQPQHF.

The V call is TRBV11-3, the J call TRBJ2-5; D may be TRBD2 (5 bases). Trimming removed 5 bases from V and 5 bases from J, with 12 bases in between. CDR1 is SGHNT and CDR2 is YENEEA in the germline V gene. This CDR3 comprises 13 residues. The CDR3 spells CASSGRVAETQYF. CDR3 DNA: TGTGCCAGCAGCGGTAGGGTAGCGGAGACCCAGTACTTC.

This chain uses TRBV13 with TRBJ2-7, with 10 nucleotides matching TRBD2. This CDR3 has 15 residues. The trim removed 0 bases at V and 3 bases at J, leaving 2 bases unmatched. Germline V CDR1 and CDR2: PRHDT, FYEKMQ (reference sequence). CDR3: CASSLGTSGFYEQYF. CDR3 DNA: TGTGCCAGCAGCTTAGGGACTAGCGGGTTCTACGAGCAGTACTTC. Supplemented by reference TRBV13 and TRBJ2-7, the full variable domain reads AAGVIQSPRHLIKEKRETATLKCYPIPRHDTVYWYQQGPGQDPQFLISFYEKMQSDKGSIPDRFSAQQFSDYHSELNMSSLELGDSALYFCASSLGTSGFYEQYFGPGTRLTVT.

Here the CDR3 reads CASSRDLYGQGSEQYF. The CDR3 DNA is TGTGCCAGCAGCCGAGATCTGTACGGGCAGGGATCCGAGCAGTACTTC. V is TRBV27 and J is TRBJ2-7; possibly TRBD1 for D (5 bases). The length of the CDR3 is 16 residues. The V end was cut by 6 bases, the J end by 6 bases, with 24 bases between. Germline V gives CDR1 MNHEY, CDR2 SMNVEV (reference sequence).

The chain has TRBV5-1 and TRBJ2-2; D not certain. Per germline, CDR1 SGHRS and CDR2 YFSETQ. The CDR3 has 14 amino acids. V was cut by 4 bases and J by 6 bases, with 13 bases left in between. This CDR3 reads CASSEVPWAGELFF. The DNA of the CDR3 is TGCGCCAGCAGCGAGGTCCCTTGGGCCGGGGAGCTGTTTTTT.

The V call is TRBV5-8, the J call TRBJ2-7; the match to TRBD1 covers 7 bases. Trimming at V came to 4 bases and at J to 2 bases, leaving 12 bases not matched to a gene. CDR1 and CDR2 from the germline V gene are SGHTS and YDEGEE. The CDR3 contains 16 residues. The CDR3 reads CASSAGGDSLTYEQYF. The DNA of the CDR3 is TGTGCCAGCAGCGCCGGTGGGGACAGCCTAACCTACGAGCAGTACTTC.

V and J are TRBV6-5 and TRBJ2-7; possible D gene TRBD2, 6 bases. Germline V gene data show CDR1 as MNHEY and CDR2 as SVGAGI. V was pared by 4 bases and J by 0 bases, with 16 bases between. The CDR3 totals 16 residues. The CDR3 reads CASSSPGGIGSYEQYF. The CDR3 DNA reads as TGTGCCAGCAGTTCCCCTGGCGGGATTGGCTCCTACGAGCAGTACTTC.

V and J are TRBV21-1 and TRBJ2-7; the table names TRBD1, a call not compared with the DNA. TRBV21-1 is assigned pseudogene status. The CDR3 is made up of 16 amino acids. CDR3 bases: TGTGCCAGCAGCAACTTACGGAAACAGGATGGGTACGAGCAGTACTTC. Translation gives CASSNLRKQDGYEQYF.

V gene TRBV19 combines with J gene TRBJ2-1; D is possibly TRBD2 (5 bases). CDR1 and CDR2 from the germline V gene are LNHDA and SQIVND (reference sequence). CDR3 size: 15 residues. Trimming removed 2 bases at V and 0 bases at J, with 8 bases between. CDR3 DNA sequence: TGTGCCAGTAGTATAAGTGGGAGCTCCTACAATGAGCAGTTCTTC. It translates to CASSISGSSYNEQFF.